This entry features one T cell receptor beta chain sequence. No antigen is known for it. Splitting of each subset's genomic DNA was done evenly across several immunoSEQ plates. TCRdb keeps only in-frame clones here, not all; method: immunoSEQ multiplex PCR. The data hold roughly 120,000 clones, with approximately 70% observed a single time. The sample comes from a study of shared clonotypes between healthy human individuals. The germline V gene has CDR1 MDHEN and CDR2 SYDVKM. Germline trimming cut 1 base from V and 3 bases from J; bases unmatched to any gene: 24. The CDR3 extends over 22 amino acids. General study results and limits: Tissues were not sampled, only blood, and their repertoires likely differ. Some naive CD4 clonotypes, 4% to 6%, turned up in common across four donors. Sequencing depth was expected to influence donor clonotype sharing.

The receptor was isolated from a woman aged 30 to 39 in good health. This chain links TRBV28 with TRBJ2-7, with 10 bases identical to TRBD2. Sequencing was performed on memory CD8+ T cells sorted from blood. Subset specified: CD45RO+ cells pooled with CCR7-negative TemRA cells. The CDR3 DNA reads TGTGCCAGCAGTTTATCCAGGGAGATCCTAGCGGGAGTAGAGCTGGGGTTCTACGAGCAGTACTTC. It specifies CASSLSREILAGVELGFYEQYF.